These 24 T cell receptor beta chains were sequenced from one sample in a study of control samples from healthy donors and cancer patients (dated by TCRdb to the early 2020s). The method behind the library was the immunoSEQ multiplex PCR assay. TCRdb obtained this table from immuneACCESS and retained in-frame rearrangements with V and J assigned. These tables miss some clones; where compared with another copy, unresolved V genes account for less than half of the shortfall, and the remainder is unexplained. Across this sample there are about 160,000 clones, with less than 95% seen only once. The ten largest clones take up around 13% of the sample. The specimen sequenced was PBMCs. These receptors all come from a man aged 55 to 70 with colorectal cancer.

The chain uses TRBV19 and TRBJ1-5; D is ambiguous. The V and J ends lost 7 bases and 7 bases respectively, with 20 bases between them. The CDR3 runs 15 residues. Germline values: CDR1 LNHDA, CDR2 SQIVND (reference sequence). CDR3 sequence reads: CASTPRGMGGQPQHF. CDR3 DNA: TGTGCCAGTACTCCTCGGGGAATGGGAGGCCAGCCCCAGCATTTT.

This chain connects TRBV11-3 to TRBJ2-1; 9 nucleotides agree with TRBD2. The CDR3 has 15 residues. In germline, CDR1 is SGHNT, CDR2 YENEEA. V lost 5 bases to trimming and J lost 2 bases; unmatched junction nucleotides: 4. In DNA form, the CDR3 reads TGTGCCAGCAGCATTAGCGGGGGCCCCTACAATGAGCAGTTCTTC. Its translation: CASSISGGPYNEQFF.

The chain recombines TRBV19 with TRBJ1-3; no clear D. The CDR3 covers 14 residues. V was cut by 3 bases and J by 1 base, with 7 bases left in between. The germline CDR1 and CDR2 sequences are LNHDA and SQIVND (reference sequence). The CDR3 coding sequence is TGTGCCAGTAGTATGGGCCAATCTGGAAACACCATATATTTT. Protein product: CASSMGQSGNTIYF.

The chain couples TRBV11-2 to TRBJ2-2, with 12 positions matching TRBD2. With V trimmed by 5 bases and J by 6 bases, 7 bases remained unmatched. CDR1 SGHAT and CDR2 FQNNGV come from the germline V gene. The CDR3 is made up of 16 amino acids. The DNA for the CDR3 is TGTGCCAGCAGCGCATCTAGCGGGGGGGCCGCCGGGGAGCTGTTTTTT. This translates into CASSASSGGAAGELFF.

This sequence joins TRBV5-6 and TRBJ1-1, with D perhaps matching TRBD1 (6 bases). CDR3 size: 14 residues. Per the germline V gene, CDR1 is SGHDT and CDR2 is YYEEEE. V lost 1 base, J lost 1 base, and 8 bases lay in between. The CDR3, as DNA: TGTGCCAGCAGCTTGACAGGGAGGAACACTGAAGCTTTCTTT. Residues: CASSLTGRNTEAFF. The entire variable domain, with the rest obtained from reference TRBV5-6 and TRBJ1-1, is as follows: DAGVTQSPTHLIKTRGQQVTLRCSPKSGHDTVSWYQQALGQGPQFIFQYYEEEERQRGNFPDRFSGHQFPNYSSELNVNALLLGDSALYLCASSLTGRNTEAFFGQGTRLTVV.

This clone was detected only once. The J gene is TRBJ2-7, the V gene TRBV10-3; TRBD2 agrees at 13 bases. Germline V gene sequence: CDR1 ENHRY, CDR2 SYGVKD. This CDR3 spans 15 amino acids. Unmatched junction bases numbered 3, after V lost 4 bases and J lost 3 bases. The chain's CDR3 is CAISAGTSGVYEQYF. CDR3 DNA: TGTGCCATCAGTGCCGGGACTAGCGGGGTCTACGAGCAGTACTTC.

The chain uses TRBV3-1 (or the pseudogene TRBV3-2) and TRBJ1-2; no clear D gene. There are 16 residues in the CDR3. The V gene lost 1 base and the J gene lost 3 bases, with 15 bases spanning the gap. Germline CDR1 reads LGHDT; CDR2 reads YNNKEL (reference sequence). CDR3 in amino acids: CASSQGREEIDYGYTF. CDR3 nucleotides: TGTGCCAGCAGCCAAGGGCGCGAGGAAATAGACTATGGCTACACCTTC.

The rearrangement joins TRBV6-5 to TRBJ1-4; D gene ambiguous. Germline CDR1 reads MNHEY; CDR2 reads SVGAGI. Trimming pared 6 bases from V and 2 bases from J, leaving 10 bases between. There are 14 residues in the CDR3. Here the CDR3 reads CASRLGSTNEKLFF. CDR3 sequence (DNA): TGTGCCAGCAGACTAGGAAGTACTAATGAAAAACTGTTTTTT.

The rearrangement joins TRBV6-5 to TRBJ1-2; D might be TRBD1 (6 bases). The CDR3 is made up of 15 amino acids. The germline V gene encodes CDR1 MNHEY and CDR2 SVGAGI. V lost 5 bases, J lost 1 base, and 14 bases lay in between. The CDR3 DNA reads TGTGCCAGCAGTCGAGACAGGTTACTTAACTATGGCTACACCTTC. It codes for CASSRDRLLNYGYTF.

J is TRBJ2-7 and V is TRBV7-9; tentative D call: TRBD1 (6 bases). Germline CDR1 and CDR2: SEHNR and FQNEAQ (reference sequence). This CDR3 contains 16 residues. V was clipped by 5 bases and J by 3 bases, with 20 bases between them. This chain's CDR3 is CASSLLDEQGGYEQYF. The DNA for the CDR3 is TGTGCCAGCAGCCTCTTAGATGAACAGGGCGGCTACGAGCAGTACTTC.

In nucleotides, the CDR3 is TGCAGTGCCCGACTAGGCTCCGAGCAGTACTTC. Protein product: CSARLGSEQYF. This sequence joins TRBV20-1 and TRBJ2-7; the D gene is possibly TRBD2 (6 bases). Germline V gene lookup returns CDR1 DFQATT and CDR2 SNEGSKA (reference sequence). Between the trimmed V and J ends, which lost 6 bases and 6 bases, there was a span of 12 bases. CDR3 length equals 11 residues.

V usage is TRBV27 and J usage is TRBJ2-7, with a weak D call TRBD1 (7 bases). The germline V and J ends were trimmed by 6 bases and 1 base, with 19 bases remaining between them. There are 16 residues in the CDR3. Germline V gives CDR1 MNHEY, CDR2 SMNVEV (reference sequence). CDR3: CASRGGQPGQSYEQYF. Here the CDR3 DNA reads TGTGCCAGCAGGGGAGGCCAGCCGGGACAGTCCTACGAGCAGTACTTC.

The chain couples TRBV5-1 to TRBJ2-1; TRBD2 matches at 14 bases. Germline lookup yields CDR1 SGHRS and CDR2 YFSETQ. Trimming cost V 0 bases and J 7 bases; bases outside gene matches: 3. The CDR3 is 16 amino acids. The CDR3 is CASSLEGTSGGNEQFF. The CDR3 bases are TGCGCCAGCAGCTTGGAGGGGACTAGCGGGGGTAATGAGCAGTTCTTC.

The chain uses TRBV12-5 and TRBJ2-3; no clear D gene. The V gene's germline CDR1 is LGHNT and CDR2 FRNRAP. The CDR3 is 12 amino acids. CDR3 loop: CQSTGLGDTQYF. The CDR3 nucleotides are TGTCAAAGTACTGGTTTGGGAGATACGCAGTATTTT.

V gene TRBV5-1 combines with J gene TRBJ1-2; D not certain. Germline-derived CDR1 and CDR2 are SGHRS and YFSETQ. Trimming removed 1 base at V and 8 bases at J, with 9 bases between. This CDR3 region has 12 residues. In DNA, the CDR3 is TGCGCCAGCAGCTTGATGGGGTGGGGCTACACCTTC. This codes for CASSLMGWGYTF.

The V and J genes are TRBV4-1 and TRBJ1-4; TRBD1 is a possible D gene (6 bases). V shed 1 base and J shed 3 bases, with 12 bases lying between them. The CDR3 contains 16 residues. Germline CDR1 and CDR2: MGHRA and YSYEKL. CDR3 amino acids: CASSQVPGASNEKLFF. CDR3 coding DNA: TGCGCCAGCAGCCAAGTGCCAGGGGCGTCTAATGAAAAACTGTTTTTT.

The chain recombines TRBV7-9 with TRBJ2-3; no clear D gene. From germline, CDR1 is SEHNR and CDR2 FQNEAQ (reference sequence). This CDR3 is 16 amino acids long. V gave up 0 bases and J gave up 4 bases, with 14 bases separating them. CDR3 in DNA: TGTGCCAGCAGCTTAGCGCGGTCCTCGCAGTCAGATACGCAGTATTTT. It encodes CASSLARSSQSDTQYF.

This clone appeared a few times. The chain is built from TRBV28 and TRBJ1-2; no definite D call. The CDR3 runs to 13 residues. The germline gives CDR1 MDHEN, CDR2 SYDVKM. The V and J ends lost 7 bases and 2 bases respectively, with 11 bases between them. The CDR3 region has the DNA TGTGCCAGCAACGGAGGCGGGAACTATGGCTACACCTTC. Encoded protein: CASNGGGNYGYTF.

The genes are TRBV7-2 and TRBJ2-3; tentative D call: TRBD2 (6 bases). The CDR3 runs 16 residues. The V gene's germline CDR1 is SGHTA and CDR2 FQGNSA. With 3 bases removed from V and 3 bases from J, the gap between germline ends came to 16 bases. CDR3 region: CASSFSLWGETDTQYF. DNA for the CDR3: TGTGCCAGCAGCTTCAGCCTATGGGGGGAAACAGATACGCAGTATTTT.

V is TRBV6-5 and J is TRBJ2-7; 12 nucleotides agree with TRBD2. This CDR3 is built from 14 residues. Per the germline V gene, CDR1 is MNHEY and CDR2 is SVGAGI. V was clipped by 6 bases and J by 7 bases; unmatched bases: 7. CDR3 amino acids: CASSPGTSGREQYF. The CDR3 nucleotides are TGTGCCAGCAGCCCGGGGACTAGCGGGCGGGAGCAGTACTTC.

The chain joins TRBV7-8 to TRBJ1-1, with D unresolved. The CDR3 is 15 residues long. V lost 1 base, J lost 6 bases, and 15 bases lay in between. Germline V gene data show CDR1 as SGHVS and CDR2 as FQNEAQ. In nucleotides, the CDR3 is TGTGCCAGCAGCTTAGTCCGGGTCGCTAACGCTGAAGCTTTCTTT. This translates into CASSLVRVANAEAFF.

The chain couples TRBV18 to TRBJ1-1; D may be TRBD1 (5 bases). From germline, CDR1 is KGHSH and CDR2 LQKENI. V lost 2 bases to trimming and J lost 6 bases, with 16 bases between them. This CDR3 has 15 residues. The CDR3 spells CASSPDPPGGAEAFF. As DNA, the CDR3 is TGTGCCAGCTCACCAGACCCCCCGGGGGGGGCTGAAGCTTTCTTT.

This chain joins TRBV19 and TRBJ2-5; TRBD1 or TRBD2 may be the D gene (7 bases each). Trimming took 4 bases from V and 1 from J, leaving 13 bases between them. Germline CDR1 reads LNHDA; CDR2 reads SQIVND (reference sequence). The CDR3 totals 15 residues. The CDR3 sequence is CASSKDREGQETQYF. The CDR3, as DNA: TGTGCCAGTAGTAAAGACAGGGAGGGCCAAGAGACCCAGTACTTC.

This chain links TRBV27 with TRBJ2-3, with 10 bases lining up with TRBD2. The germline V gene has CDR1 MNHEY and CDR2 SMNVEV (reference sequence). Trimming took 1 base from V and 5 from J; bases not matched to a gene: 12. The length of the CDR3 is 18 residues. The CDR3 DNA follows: TGTGCCAGCAGTTTATGGTCTCGGGCTAGCGGGGGAGGAGATACGCAGTATTTT. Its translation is CASSLWSRASGGGDTQYF.